This T cell receptor beta chain emerged from a study of OX40 agonist ivuxolimab in advanced cancers. Study results and caveats: CD4+ T cells averaged fewer expanded clones than CD8+ T cells. In the expanded peripheral T cells, antigen specificity was never determined. Nonresponders included some who also had low normalized T-cell clonal expansion.

V shed 0 bases and J shed 4 bases, with 6 bases lying between them. Germline V gene lookup returns CDR1 SGHTA and CDR2 FQGTGA. CDR3 length equals 14 residues. Sampling times: baseline, cycle 4 day 1, cycle 7 day 1. Worth noting for this clone: Its antigen is still unknown.

Repertoires were generated with immunoSEQ multiplex PCR, while TCRdb's copy carries only in-frame clones and drops some. Among tens of thousands of clones, approximately 84% were seen once, and the ten largest hold 5%. Sequenced here: CD4+ or CD8+ T cells sorted from blood, sampled in a trial of the OX40 agonist ivuxolimab. The clonotype was recovered from an adult with an advanced solid tumor such as melanoma, head and neck, liver or kidney cancer. The chain recombines TRBV7-3 with TRBJ2-2; D is ambiguous. The CDR3 is CASSLTLFTGELFF. The CDR3, as DNA: TGTGCCAGCAGCTTAACGTTGTTCACCGGGGAGCTGTTTTTT. The full variable domain, rest sourced from reference TRBV7-3 and TRBJ2-2, is GAGVSQTPSNKVTEKGKYVELRCDPISGHTALYWYRQSLGQGPEFLIYFQGTGAADDSGLPNDRFFAVRPEGSVSTLKIQRTERGDSAVYLCASSLTLFTGELFFGEGSRLTVL.